This is a list of T cell receptor beta chains from one sample in a study of T cells after somatic rescue of genetic block. Using immunoSEQ multiplex PCR, the repertoire was profiled, and TCRdb retains in-frame clones only, with some absent. The table has approximately 67,000 clones, 92% seen once. Input material: peripheral blood mononuclear cells (PBMCs). These receptors originate from a man between 40 and 49 years old. CDR3s include the opening cysteine and the closing phenylalanine or tryptophan. A D gene is named only where the DNA matches it firmly. A clone size is listed for some rows: how often the clone was seen (once, few, many), or a class if it is expanded.

cdr3_length: 15
v_call: TRBV10-1
clone_size: NA
j_call: TRBJ1-5
d_call: NA
cdr3_nt: TGCGCCAGCACCATTAGGGATTATGGCAATCAGCCCCAGCATTTT
cdr3_aa: CASTIRDYGNQPQHF

cdr3_length: 14
v_call: TRBV27
clone_size: NA
j_call: TRBJ2-7
d_call: TRBD1
cdr3_nt: TGTGCCAGCAGTTTATCAAGGGGGCCGTACGAGCAGTACTTC
cdr3_aa: CASSLSRGPYEQYF

cdr3_length: 13
v_call: TRBV7-6
clone_size: NA
j_call: TRBJ2-7
d_call: NA
cdr3_nt: TGTGCCAGCAGCTTAGAACGGCAGTACGAGCAGTACTTC
cdr3_aa: CASSLERQYEQYF

cdr3_length: 15
v_call: TRBV2
clone_size: NA
j_call: TRBJ2-6
d_call: TRBD1
cdr3_nt: TGTGCCAGCAGTGGACAGGGGACTGGGGCCAACGTCCTGACTTTC
cdr3_aa: CASSGQGTGANVLTF

cdr3_length: 16
v_call: TRBV27
clone_size: NA
j_call: TRBJ1-6
d_call: TRBD1
cdr3_nt: TGTGCCAGCAGTCCGTTCTTGACAGGGGGCAGATCACCCCTCCACTTT
cdr3_aa: CASSPFLTGGRSPLHF

cdr3_length: 13
v_call: TRBV27
clone_size: NA
j_call: TRBJ2-7
d_call: TRBD1
cdr3_nt: TGTGCCAGCACCGGACAGGGGGCGGGCGAGCAGTACTTC
cdr3_aa: CASTGQGAGEQYF

cdr3_length: 14
v_call: TRBV19
clone_size: NA
j_call: TRBJ2-3
d_call: NA
cdr3_nt: TGTGCCAGTAGGGGGACATCGGAGGTGGATACGCAGTATTTT
cdr3_aa: CASRGTSEVDTQYF

cdr3_length: 13
v_call: TRBV27
clone_size: once
j_call: TRBJ2-5
d_call: NA
cdr3_nt: TGTGCCAGCAGTTTTCAGGGGAGAGAGACCCAGTACTTC
cdr3_aa: CASSFQGRETQYF

cdr3_length: 13
v_call: TRBV7-9
clone_size: NA
j_call: TRBJ2-5
d_call: NA
cdr3_nt: TGTGCCAGCAGCTTAGGGTACCAAGAGACCCAGTACTTC
cdr3_aa: CASSLGYQETQYF

cdr3_length: 14
v_call: TRBV5-1
clone_size: NA
j_call: TRBJ2-7
d_call: TRBD1
cdr3_nt: TGCGCCAGCAGCCGGGACAGGTTGACCTACGAGCAGTACTTC
cdr3_aa: CASSRDRLTYEQYF

cdr3_length: 12
v_call: TRBV21-1
clone_size: NA
j_call: TRBJ2-7
d_call: NA
cdr3_nt: TGTGCCAGCAGCAAAGCGGGCTACGAGCAGTACTTC
cdr3_aa: CASSKAGYEQYF

cdr3_length: 14
v_call: TRBV5-5
clone_size: NA
j_call: TRBJ1-2
d_call: TRBD1
cdr3_nt: TGTGCCAGCAGACCAGGACAGGGTAGCTATGGCTACACCTTC
cdr3_aa: CASRPGQGSYGYTF

cdr3_length: 15
v_call: TRBV28
clone_size: NA
j_call: TRBJ2-7
d_call: TRBD2
cdr3_nt: TGTGCCAGCAGTTTGCGGGAGGGGGTCGGGTACGAGCAGTACTTC
cdr3_aa: CASSLREGVGYEQYF

cdr3_length: 15
v_call: TRBV18
clone_size: NA
j_call: TRBJ2-2
d_call: TRBD2
cdr3_nt: TGTGCCAGCTCACCCACTAGCGGGCAAACCGGGGAGCTGTTTTTT
cdr3_aa: CASSPTSGQTGELFF

cdr3_length: 13
v_call: TRBV7-9
clone_size: NA
j_call: TRBJ2-1
d_call: NA
cdr3_nt: TGTGCCAGCAGCTTAGGTACCTACAATGAGCAGTTCTTC
cdr3_aa: CASSLGTYNEQFF

cdr3_length: 15
v_call: TRBV19
clone_size: NA
j_call: TRBJ2-1
d_call: NA
cdr3_nt: TGTGCCAGTAGTATATATCCTCCTGAGTTGGATGAGCAGTTCTTC
cdr3_aa: CASSIYPPELDEQFF

cdr3_length: 15
v_call: TRBV19
clone_size: NA
j_call: TRBJ2-4
d_call: NA
cdr3_nt: TGTGCCAGTAGTCCTACACTCATAGCCAAAAACATTCAGTACTTC
cdr3_aa: CASSPTLIAKNIQYF

cdr3_length: 17
v_call: TRBV7-9
clone_size: once
j_call: TRBJ2-5
d_call: NA
cdr3_nt: TGTGCCAGCACCCCGTATGGAGGGCGAGGCAGGGACAAGACCCAGTACTTC
cdr3_aa: CASTPYGGRGRDKTQYF

cdr3_length: 13
v_call: TRBV9
clone_size: NA
j_call: TRBJ2-7
d_call: NA
cdr3_nt: TGTGCCAGCAGCGGCGATCCGGGCCACGAGCAGTACTTC
cdr3_aa: CASSGDPGHEQYF

cdr3_length: 14
v_call: TRBV5-6
clone_size: NA
j_call: TRBJ1-1
d_call: NA
cdr3_nt: TGTGCCAGCAGCTACGGGACATTGAACACTGAAGCTTTCTTT
cdr3_aa: CASSYGTLNTEAFF

cdr3_length: 15
v_call: TRBV4-1
clone_size: NA
j_call: TRBJ2-1
d_call: TRBD2
cdr3_nt: TGCGCCAGCAGCCAAGGACTAGCGGGAGTGGGTGAGCAGTTCTTC
cdr3_aa: CASSQGLAGVGEQFF

cdr3_length: 16
v_call: TRBV6-5
clone_size: NA
j_call: TRBJ1-3
d_call: NA
cdr3_nt: TGTGCCAGCAGTTACTCCTTGGACAGCTCTGGAAACATCATATATTTT
cdr3_aa: CASSYSLDSSGNIIYF

cdr3_length: 17
v_call: TRBV10-3
clone_size: NA
j_call: TRBJ2-7
d_call: TRBD2
cdr3_nt: TGTGCCATCAGTGAGTCAGACGGGAGGTTGGGGGACTCCGAGCAGTACTTC
cdr3_aa: CAISESDGRLGDSEQYF

cdr3_length: 13
v_call: TRBV11-2
clone_size: NA
j_call: TRBJ2-7
d_call: NA
cdr3_nt: TGTGCCAGCAGCTTAACAGGGACCTACGAGCAGTACTTC
cdr3_aa: CASSLTGTYEQYF

cdr3_length: 15
v_call: TRBV5-6
clone_size: NA
j_call: TRBJ2-3
d_call: NA
cdr3_nt: TGTGCCAGCAGCTTGCCAGCGGGCCGAACAGATACGCAGTATTTT
cdr3_aa: CASSLPAGRTDTQYF

cdr3_length: 15
v_call: TRBV14
clone_size: NA
j_call: TRBJ2-1
d_call: TRBD2
cdr3_nt: TGTGCCAGCACCAGTATCGCGGGAGTTTACAATGAGCAGTTCTTC
cdr3_aa: CASTSIAGVYNEQFF

cdr3_length: 14
v_call: TRBV6-1
clone_size: NA
j_call: TRBJ2-1
d_call: NA
cdr3_nt: TGTGCCAGCAGTGAAAGTCCCTTACTGAATGAGCAGTTCTTC
cdr3_aa: CASSESPLLNEQFF

cdr3_length: 14
v_call: TRBV28
clone_size: NA
j_call: TRBJ2-3
d_call: TRBD2
cdr3_nt: TGTGCCAGCAGTTTTAGCGGGAGAAGAGATACGCAGTATTTT
cdr3_aa: CASSFSGRRDTQYF

cdr3_length: 13
v_call: TRBV6-1
clone_size: NA
j_call: TRBJ1-5
d_call: NA
cdr3_nt: TGTGCCAGCAGCCCTACAGGCGGCCAGCCCCAGCATTTT
cdr3_aa: CASSPTGGQPQHF

cdr3_length: 15
v_call: TRBV13
clone_size: NA
j_call: TRBJ1-6
d_call: NA
cdr3_nt: TGTGCCAGCAGCTCCACGACAGGAATAGGTTCACCCCTCCACTTT
cdr3_aa: CASSSTTGIGSPLHF

cdr3_length: 13
v_call: TRBV30
clone_size: NA
j_call: TRBJ1-5
d_call: NA
cdr3_nt: TGTGCCTGGGGCCCCGGGAGCAATCAGCCCCAGCATTTT
cdr3_aa: CAWGPGSNQPQHF

cdr3_length: 17
v_call: TRBV27
clone_size: NA
j_call: TRBJ2-1
d_call: NA
cdr3_nt: TGTGCCAGCAGTCCGCCCAGGGGGAGGGGGTTAATCCGTGAGCAGTTCTTC
cdr3_aa: CASSPPRGRGLIREQFF

cdr3_length: 14
v_call: TRBV5-6
clone_size: NA
j_call: TRBJ1-4
d_call: NA
cdr3_nt: TGTGCCAGCAGCTTGGCCACCTCTAATGAAAAACTGTTTTTT
cdr3_aa: CASSLATSNEKLFF

cdr3_length: 21
v_call: TRBV19
clone_size: NA
j_call: TRBJ2-5
d_call: TRBD2
cdr3_nt: TGTGCCAGTAGTATAGATCTAGAGGTTGCTAGCGGGAGGTTCAAACAAGAGACCCAGTACTTC
cdr3_aa: CASSIDLEVASGRFKQETQYF

cdr3_length: 18
v_call: TRBV10-1
clone_size: NA
j_call: TRBJ2-3
d_call: TRBD2
cdr3_nt: TGCGCCAGCAGTGACTCCATCCTGGCTCGGGAGGGCCAAGATACGCAGTATTTT
cdr3_aa: CASSDSILAREGQDTQYF

cdr3_length: 12
v_call: TRBV5-4
clone_size: NA
j_call: TRBJ1-2
d_call: NA
cdr3_nt: TGTGCCAGCAGCCCGGGAAGCTATGGCTACACCTTC
cdr3_aa: CASSPGSYGYTF

cdr3_length: 14
v_call: TRBV9
clone_size: NA
j_call: TRBJ2-5
d_call: NA
cdr3_nt: TGTGCCAGCAGCTTACAAGGGGGTACGGAGACCCAGTACTTC
cdr3_aa: CASSLQGGTETQYF

cdr3_length: 14
v_call: TRBV7-6
clone_size: NA
j_call: TRBJ2-7
d_call: NA
cdr3_nt: TGTGCCAGCAGCTTAACTTCTAGCTCCTACGAGCAGTACTTC
cdr3_aa: CASSLTSSSYEQYF

cdr3_length: 13
v_call: TRBV6-6
clone_size: once
j_call: TRBJ2-2
d_call: NA
cdr3_nt: TGTGCCAGCACCAAGTTCAGAGCCGGGGAGCTGTTTTTT
cdr3_aa: CASTKFRAGELFF

cdr3_length: 14
v_call: TRBV2
clone_size: NA
j_call: TRBJ2-7
d_call: NA
cdr3_nt: TGTGCCAGCAGTGAAGTGGGGGCTCGCTACGAGCAGTACTTC
cdr3_aa: CASSEVGARYEQYF

cdr3_length: 13
v_call: TRBV5-4
clone_size: NA
j_call: TRBJ2-4
d_call: NA
cdr3_nt: TGTGCCAGCAGCTTTGGTGGAGAAAACATTCAGTACTTC
cdr3_aa: CASSFGGENIQYF

cdr3_length: 18
v_call: TRBV18
clone_size: NA
j_call: TRBJ1-5
d_call: TRBD1
cdr3_nt: TGTGCCAGCTCACCAGGGACAGGGGTGGGTATGAACAATCAGCCCCAGCATTTT
cdr3_aa: CASSPGTGVGMNNQPQHF